What follows describes a single T cell receptor beta chain. Trimming pared 4 bases from V and 7 bases from J, leaving 18 bases between. This CDR3 comprises 15 residues. Germline lookup yields CDR1 SGHRS and CDR2 YFSETQ. Profiling relied on immunoSEQ multiplex PCR, and the TCRdb table lists in-frame clones only, not all of them. The table lists 75,000 to 80,000 clones, 88% of them singletons, with 20% to 25% in the top ten. This entry is derived from a study of T cells in localized non-small cell lung cancer. Source: peripheral blood, taken before any cancer treatment. This clonotype originated in a woman aged 35-70 years with stage I squamous cell lung carcinoma. This chain uses TRBV5-1 with TRBJ1-5, with D possibly TRBD1 on 5 matching bases. CDR3 in amino acids: CASSRLPGDGQPQHF. CDR3 nucleotides: TGCGCCAGCAGCAGGTTGCCGGGGGATGGGCAGCCCCAGCATTTT.